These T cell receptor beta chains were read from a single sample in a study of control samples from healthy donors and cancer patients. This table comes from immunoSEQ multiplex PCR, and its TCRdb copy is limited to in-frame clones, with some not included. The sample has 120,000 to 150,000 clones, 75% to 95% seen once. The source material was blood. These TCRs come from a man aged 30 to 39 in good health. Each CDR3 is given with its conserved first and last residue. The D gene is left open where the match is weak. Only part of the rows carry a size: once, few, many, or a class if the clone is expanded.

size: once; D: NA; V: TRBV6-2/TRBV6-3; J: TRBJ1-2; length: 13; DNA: TGTGCCAGCAGCCTCGGTTCCCGCTATGGCTACACCTTC; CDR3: CASSLGSRYGYTF
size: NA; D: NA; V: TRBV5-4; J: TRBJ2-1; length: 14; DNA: TGTGCCAGCAGCTTGGATCAGGGGTTAAATGAGCAGTTCTTC; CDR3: CASSLDQGLNEQFF
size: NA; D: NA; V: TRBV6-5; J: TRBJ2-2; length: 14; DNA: TGTGCCAGCAGTAAGGGACTGAACACCGGGGAGCTGTTTTTT; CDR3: CASSKGLNTGELFF
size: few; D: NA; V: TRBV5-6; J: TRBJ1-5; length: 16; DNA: TGTGCCAGCAGCTCGTGGGGGGCCCTGGTGACTCAGCCCCAGCATTTT; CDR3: CASSSWGALVTQPQHF
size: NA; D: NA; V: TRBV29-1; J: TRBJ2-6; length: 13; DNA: TGCAGCGTCGACAGAACTGGGGCCAACGTCCTGACTTTC; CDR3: CSVDRTGANVLTF
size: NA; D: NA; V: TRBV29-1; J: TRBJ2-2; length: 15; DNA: TGCAGCGTTGAAGATGATGAACACTCGACCGGGGAGCTGTTTTTT; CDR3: CSVEDDEHSTGELFF
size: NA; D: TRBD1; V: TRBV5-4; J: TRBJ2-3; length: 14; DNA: TGTGCCAGCAGCTACCGGGACAGGGAAGATACGCAGTATTTT; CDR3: CASSYRDREDTQYF
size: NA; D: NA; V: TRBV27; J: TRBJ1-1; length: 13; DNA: TGTGCCAGCAGTTTATTCGCTGGGACTGAAGCTTTCTTT; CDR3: CASSLFAGTEAFF
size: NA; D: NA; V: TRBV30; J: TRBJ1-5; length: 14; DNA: TGTGCCTGGAGTGTCTCCATAGGCAATCAGCCCCAGCATTTT; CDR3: CAWSVSIGNQPQHF
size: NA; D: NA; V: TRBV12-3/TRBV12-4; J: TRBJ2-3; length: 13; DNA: TGTGCCAGCAGTTCCCTACTAGCCCATACGCAGTATTTT; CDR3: CASSSLLAHTQYF
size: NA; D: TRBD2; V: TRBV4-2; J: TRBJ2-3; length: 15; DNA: TGTGCCAGCAGCCAAACTAGCGGGGGTGCAGATACGCAGTATTTT; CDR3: CASSQTSGGADTQYF
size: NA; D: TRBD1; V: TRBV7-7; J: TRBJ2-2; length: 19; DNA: TGTGCCAGCAGCTACCGGGACAGGGATCCCTATTCGAACACCGGGGAGCTGTTTTTT; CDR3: CASSYRDRDPYSNTGELFF
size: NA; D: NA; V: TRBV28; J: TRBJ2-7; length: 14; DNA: TGTGCCAGCAGTTCCAAGTACAGGGCCTACGAGCAGTACTTC; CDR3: CASSSKYRAYEQYF
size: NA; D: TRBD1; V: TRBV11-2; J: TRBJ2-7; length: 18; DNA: TGTGCCAGCAGTTATTACGGGCAGGGGGACCTAAGCTCCTACGAGCAGTACTTC; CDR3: CASSYYGQGDLSSYEQYF
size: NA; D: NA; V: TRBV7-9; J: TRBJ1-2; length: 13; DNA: TGTGCCAGCAGCTACGAGGAGAACTATGGCTACACCTTC; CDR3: CASSYEENYGYTF
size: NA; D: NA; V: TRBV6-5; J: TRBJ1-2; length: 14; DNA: TGTGCCAGCAGCCCGGGACGGAGAAACTATGGCTACACCTTC; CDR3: CASSPGRRNYGYTF